This T cell receptor (beta chain) was sequenced during a study of cytomegalovirus exposure and HLA in healthy donors. Points on this clone: Its antigen is unknown.

The donors, nominally healthy at sampling, likely had unrecorded immune exposures. The PCR made use of 60 Vbeta and 13 Jbeta primers. TCRdb's table, derived via immunoSEQ multiplex PCR, lists solely in-frame clones and lacks some. The sample contains approximately 140,000 clones, roughly 66% of which appear only once. Study-wide results and caveats: The records held CMV serostatus as the only immune exposure information. HLA alleles were associated with 15,000 to 20,000 TCR beta sequences in a later analysis at 0.05 false discovery rate.

Sample: PBMCs. This sequence originates from a woman aged 60 to 75 in good health and CMV-seronegative.

CDR3 sequence (DNA): TGTGCCAGTAGTAACCAGGGGGGCTCCTACGAGCAGTACTTC. This codes for CASSNQGGSYEQYF. The V call is TRBV19, the J call TRBJ2-7; perhaps TRBD1 as D (7 bases). V lost 4 bases, J lost 0 bases, and 10 bases lay in between. Germline-derived CDR1 and CDR2 are LNHDA and SQIVND (reference sequence). There are 14 residues in the CDR3.